Detailed here is one T cell receptor beta chain. Here immunoSEQ multiplex PCR was the method, and the copy in TCRdb shows in-frame clones only, minus some. The table records 2 million to 2.5 million clones, about 93% of them present only once. The length of the CDR3 is 11 residues. The V end was cut by 2 bases, the J end by 8 bases, with 6 bases between. From germline, CDR1 is MNHNY and CDR2 SVGAGI (reference sequence). Naive CD8 populations comprised CD45RO-negative cells positively selected for CCR7, excluding terminally differentiated effector memory CD45RA+ cells. This sample was included in a study of shared clonotypes between healthy human individuals.

The specimen was naive CD8+ T cells from PBMCs. This receptor was taken from a man between 18 and 35 years old in good health. Some clones in this sample may be carry-over from other donors' samples. The chain joins TRBV6-6 to TRBJ1-1, with D uncertain. The CDR3 region has the DNA TGTGCCAGCAGTTACGCCCGAGAAGCTTTCTTT. This translates into CASSYAREAFF.